One sample yielded the 16 T cell receptor beta chains listed below, sequenced in a study of blood T cell repertoires in COVID-19. Sequencing was performed with immunoSEQ multiplex PCR; in TCRdb, only in-frame clones are kept and a portion is missing. This sample yields 300,000 to 400,000 clones, of which approximately 83% are seen a single time; roughly 4.2% belongs to the top ten. The sample taken for sequencing was PBMCs or T cells enriched from blood (not recorded which). Every receptor here comes from a woman aged 40 to 55 with acute COVID-19.

The CDR3 region has the DNA TGTGCCAGCAGCCCGAACCTGGGGGGGGCAGAGACCCAGTACTTC. This encodes CASSPNLGGAETQYF. The chain carries TRBV5-4 and TRBJ2-5, with a weak D call TRBD2 (7 bases). The CDR3 loop spans 15 amino acids. Trimming took 4 bases from V and 4 from J, leaving 17 bases between them. The germline V gene encodes CDR1 SGHNT and CDR2 YYREEE (reference sequence).

J is TRBJ2-1 and V is TRBV20-1, with D tentatively TRBD1 (5 bases). Trimming removed 3 bases at V and 6 bases at J, with 9 bases between. Per the germline V gene, CDR1 is DFQATT and CDR2 is SNEGSKA (reference sequence). This CDR3 is built from 12 residues. The DNA for the CDR3 is TGCAGTGCTAGTTGGCAGGGCAATGAGCAGTTCTTC. Translating gives CSASWQGNEQFF.

The chain employs TRBV2 and TRBJ2-3; D uncertain. V gave up 6 bases and J gave up 2 bases, with 21 bases separating them. Germline V gene sequence: CDR1 SNHLY, CDR2 FYNNEI. The CDR3 covers 17 residues. CDR3 residues: CASRAPSQAPNTDTQYF. The CDR3 region has the DNA TGTGCCAGCAGGGCCCCTTCGCAGGCGCCCAACACAGATACGCAGTATTTT. The full variable domain, completed using reference TRBV2 and TRBJ2-3, is EPEVTQTPSHQVTQMGQEVILRCVPISNHLYFYWYRQILGQKVEFLVSFYNNEISEKSEIFDDQFSVERPDGSNFTLKIRSTKLEDSAMYFCASRAPSQAPNTDTQYFGPGTRLTVL.

The V gene is TRBV27, the J gene TRBJ1-5; D is possibly TRBD1 (6 bases). The germline V gene encodes CDR1 MNHEY and CDR2 SMNVEV (reference sequence). CDR3 length: 17 residues. Trimming left V 4 bases short and J 1 base short, with 17 bases between. CDR3 amino acids: CASSSPSYRVSNQPQHF. Here the CDR3 DNA reads TGTGCCAGCAGTTCCCCGTCCTACAGGGTGAGCAATCAGCCCCAGCATTTT.

The chain couples TRBV6-2 or TRBV6-3 to TRBJ2-1, with 7 bases fitting TRBD2. Germline CDR1 MNHEY, CDR2 SVGEGT. The V segment lost 2 bases and the J segment 7 bases; nucleotides outside the gene matches: 8. This CDR3 is 15 amino acids long. The CDR3 is CASSYGGAGNNEQFF. The CDR3 DNA is TGTGCCAGCAGTTACGGAGGAGCGGGGAATAATGAGCAGTTCTTC.

The chain recombines TRBV28 with TRBJ1-6; 9 bases line up with TRBD1. From germline, CDR1 is MDHEN and CDR2 SYDVKM. Germline trimming cut 7 bases from V and 7 bases from J; bases unmatched to any gene: 2. This CDR3 is 13 amino acids long. Here the CDR3 DNA reads TGTGCCAGCAAAGGACAGGGGAATTCACCCCTCCACTTT. This codes for CASKGQGNSPLHF.

The rearrangement links TRBV7-8 to TRBJ1-5; D is unclear. Trimming took 1 base from V and 0 from J, leaving 4 bases between them. This CDR3 is 14 amino acids long. Per germline, CDR1 SGHVS and CDR2 FQNEAQ. In DNA form, the CDR3 reads TGTGCCAGCAGCTTAGAACTTAGCAATCAGCCCCAGCATTTT. The encoded protein is CASSLELSNQPQHF.

The chain combines TRBV28 with TRBJ2-4; TRBD2 matches at 7 bases. V lost 8 bases to trimming and J lost 5 bases; unmatched junction nucleotides: 15. CDR1 and CDR2 (germline): MDHEN, SYDVKM. The CDR3 totals 16 residues. CDR3 coding DNA: TGTGCCAGCGCCGGACCACGCGGGAGCCAACAAAACATTCAGTACTTC. Translating it yields CASAGPRGSQQNIQYF.

CDR3 nucleotide sequence: TGTGCCAGCACCCTTGGGTTGGGGCTTTCGAATTCCGGCTACACCTTC. It is translated as CASTLGLGLSNSGYTF. The chain employs TRBV28 and TRBJ1-2; possibly TRBD1 for D (5 bases). Germline loops: CDR1 MDHEN, CDR2 SYDVKM. Trimming stripped 7 bases from V and 8 bases from J, with 26 bases between. This CDR3 has 16 amino acids.

The chain couples TRBV7-2 to TRBJ1-2; 9 bases fit TRBD1. Germline-derived CDR1 and CDR2 are SGHTA and FQGNSA. This CDR3 spans 17 amino acids. The V segment lost 4 bases and the J segment 10 bases; nucleotides outside the gene matches: 19. CDR3 region: CASSSGQGINKGDAYTF. The CDR3 coding sequence is TGTGCCAGCAGCTCTGGACAGGGGATAAACAAAGGGGACGCCTACACCTTC. The full variable domain, its missing parts supplied by reference TRBV7-2 and TRBJ1-2, is GAGVSQSPSNKVTEKGKDVELRCDPISGHTALYWYRQSLGQGLEFLIYFQGNSAPDKSGLPSDRFSAERTGGSVSTLTIQRTQQEDSAVYLCASSSGQGINKGDAYTFGSGTRLTVV.

J is TRBJ2-2 and V is TRBV7-2; 12 bases align to TRBD2. Germline V gene sequence: CDR1 SGHTA, CDR2 FQGNSA. Trimming at V came to 3 bases and at J to 4 bases, leaving 3 bases not matched to a gene. This CDR3 is built from 16 residues. The CDR3 bases are TGTGCCAGCAGCTTCGGACTAGCGGGACTCACCGGGGAGCTGTTTTTT. Protein: CASSFGLAGLTGELFF.

This chain connects TRBV3-1 (or the pseudogene TRBV3-2) to TRBJ2-1, with TRBD2 identical over 7 bases. The trim removed 4 bases at V and 2 bases at J, leaving 5 bases unmatched. The CDR3 is 15 residues long. CDR1 and CDR2 from the germline V gene are LGHDT and YNNKEL (reference sequence). CDR3 sequence: CASSPGLVPYNEQFF. For the CDR3, the DNA is TGTGCCAGCAGCCCCGGACTAGTCCCCTACAATGAGCAGTTCTTC.

The chain joins TRBV19 to TRBJ2-6, with 8 bases lining up with TRBD1. The CDR3 is made up of 16 amino acids. J gave up 3 bases and V 8 bases, and 9 bases lay outside the gene matches. Germline V gene data show CDR1 as LNHDA and CDR2 as SQIVND (reference sequence). DNA of the CDR3: TGTGCCAGTGCTCGACAGGGGAAAGGTGGGGCCAACGTCCTGACTTTC. This translates into CASARQGKGGANVLTF.

The chain has TRBV25-1 and TRBJ2-5; D not certain. V was cut by 4 bases and J by 4 bases, with 10 bases left in between. Germline values: CDR1 MGHDK, CDR2 SYGVNS. This CDR3 is 13 amino acids long. The CDR3 loop is CASSGLKSETQYF. The CDR3 DNA reads as TGTGCCAGCAGTGGACTCAAGTCAGAGACCCAGTACTTC.

The V call is TRBV7-2, the J call TRBJ1-2; possibly TRBD1 for D (5 bases). V was clipped by 1 base and J by 4 bases, with 19 bases between them. Germline values: CDR1 SGHTA, CDR2 FQGNSA. The CDR3 totals 17 residues. The CDR3 sequence is CASSLVSTGPDPYGYTF. Written as DNA, the CDR3 is TGTGCCAGCAGCTTAGTCTCTACAGGCCCAGATCCCTATGGCTACACCTTC. Based on the CDR3 plus reference TRBV7-2 and TRBJ1-2, the full variable domain is GAGVSQSPSNKVTEKGKDVELRCDPISGHTALYWYRQSLGQGLEFLIYFQGNSAPDKSGLPSDRFSAERTGGSVSTLTIQRTQQEDSAVYLCASSLVSTGPDPYGYTFGSGTRLTVV.

This chain links TRBV5-1 with TRBJ2-2, with D perhaps matching TRBD2 (5 bases). V was trimmed by 1 base and J by 5 bases, leaving 9 bases between them. The germline gives CDR1 SGHRS, CDR2 YFSETQ. This CDR3 comprises 14 residues. The CDR3: CASSLWERTGELFF. The CDR3 DNA follows: TGCGCCAGCAGCTTGTGGGAGAGGACCGGGGAGCTGTTTTTT.